The rows below give T cell receptor beta chains drawn from one sample of a study of T-cell reconstitution after alpha-beta-depleted transplantation in children. Via MiXCR, TCRdb re-called the PCR reads, giving one row per CDR3 protein. This sample has about 980,000 distinct CDR3 sequences, with about 31% found just once. Here the sequenced sample was PBMCs, mostly from graft donor cells, taken 360 days after TCRalphabeta/CD19-depleted stem cell transplant. The source of these receptors is a boy younger than two who had a stem cell transplant for SCID, so the T cells may come from the graft donor. Each CDR3 is given with its conserved first and last residue. The order of the fields is V gene, J gene, D gene, clone size, CDR3 protein, CDR3 DNA. A D gene is named only where the DNA matches it firmly. Clone size, where shown, is once, few, many, or a class for clones that have expanded.

v_gene: TRBV10-2; j_gene: TRBJ2-7; d_gene: .; abundance: .; CDR3aa: CASSEQSGSYEQYF; CDR3nt: TGCGCCAGCAGTGAGCAATCAGGTTCCTACGAGCAGTACTTC
v_gene: TRBV20-1; j_gene: TRBJ1-1; d_gene: TRBD1; abundance: .; CDR3aa: CSVPDRGDTEAFF; CDR3nt: TGCAGTGTCCCGGACAGGGGGGACACTGAAGCTTTCTTT
v_gene: TRBV20-1; j_gene: TRBJ2-3; d_gene: TRBD2; abundance: few; CDR3aa: CSASPLQRGLADTQYF; CDR3nt: TGCAGTGCTAGTCCCCTCCAGCGGGGGTTGGCAGATACGCAGTATTTT
v_gene: TRBV29-1; j_gene: TRBJ2-5; d_gene: .; abundance: few; CDR3aa: CSVAGAFAPETQYF; CDR3nt: TGCAGCGTTGCTGGGGCGTTCGCCCCGGAGACCCAGTACTTC
v_gene: TRBV7-3; j_gene: TRBJ2-3; d_gene: TRBD2; abundance: once; CDR3aa: CASSLQPGLDTDTQYF; CDR3nt: TGTGCCAGCAGCCTTCAACCGGGACTAGACACAGATACGCAGTATTTT
v_gene: TRBV12-3/TRBV12-4; j_gene: TRBJ1-2; d_gene: .; abundance: .; CDR3aa: CASRISGAANYGYTF; CDR3nt: TGTGCCAGCAGAATATCAGGGGCGGCTAACTATGGCTACACCTTC
v_gene: TRBV6-1; j_gene: TRBJ2-5; d_gene: TRBD2; abundance: few; CDR3aa: CASSTSGAVETQYF; CDR3nt: TGTGCCAGCAGCACTAGCGGGGCGGTGGAGACCCAGTACTTC
v_gene: TRBV4-3; j_gene: TRBJ2-2; d_gene: TRBD1; abundance: few; CDR3aa: CASSQVGWTGNTGELFF; CDR3nt: TGCGCCAGCAGCCAAGTAGGCTGGACAGGGAACACCGGGGAGCTGTTTTTT
v_gene: TRBV5-1; j_gene: TRBJ2-1; d_gene: .; abundance: .; CDR3aa: CASSLEGGGGENEQFF; CDR3nt: TGCGCCAGCAGCTTGGAAGGCGGGGGCGGGGAGAATGAGCAGTTCTTC
v_gene: TRBV5-1; j_gene: TRBJ1-1; d_gene: .; abundance: once; CDR3aa: CASSWREGNTEAFF; CDR3nt: TGCGCCAGCAGCTGGCGGGAGGGGAACACTGAAGCTTTCTTT
v_gene: TRBV5-1; j_gene: TRBJ2-1; d_gene: .; abundance: .; CDR3aa: CASSLAWGKGSDEQFF; CDR3nt: TGCGCCAGCAGCTTGGCCTGGGGAAAGGGGTCCGATGAGCAGTTCTTC
v_gene: TRBV7-9; j_gene: TRBJ2-1; d_gene: .; abundance: few; CDR3aa: CASSLVPDNEQFF; CDR3nt: TGTGCCAGCAGCTTAGTGCCCGACAATGAGCAGTTCTTC
v_gene: TRBV5-1; j_gene: TRBJ2-7; d_gene: .; abundance: few; CDR3aa: CASSTQRAYEQYF; CDR3nt: TGCGCCAGCAGCACACAACGGGCCTACGAGCAGTACTTC
v_gene: TRBV19; j_gene: TRBJ2-1; d_gene: TRBD2; abundance: .; CDR3aa: CASSTRTSGLEQFF; CDR3nt: TGTGCCAGTAGTACTCGGACTAGCGGGCTTGAGCAGTTCTTC
v_gene: TRBV2; j_gene: TRBJ2-7; d_gene: .; abundance: few; CDR3aa: CASTQGADDEQYF; CDR3nt: TGTGCCAGCACCCAAGGGGCTGATGACGAGCAGTACTTC
v_gene: TRBV12-3/TRBV12-4; j_gene: TRBJ1-1; d_gene: .; abundance: .; CDR3aa: CASSFIGTKEAFF; CDR3nt: TGTGCCAGCAGTTTCATCGGTACAAAGGAAGCTTTCTTT
v_gene: TRBV20-1; j_gene: TRBJ2-5; d_gene: .; abundance: .; CDR3aa: CSASDATPTETQYF; CDR3nt: TGCAGTGCTAGTGACGCTACCCCCACAGAGACCCAGTACTTC
v_gene: TRBV7-8; j_gene: TRBJ1-1; d_gene: TRBD1; abundance: once; CDR3aa: CASSGDRLLNTEAFF; CDR3nt: TGTGCCAGCAGCGGGGACAGACTCTTGAACACTGAAGCTTTCTTT
v_gene: TRBV5-1; j_gene: TRBJ2-1; d_gene: TRBD2; abundance: few; CDR3aa: CASSPGGLAYYNEQFF; CDR3nt: TGCGCCAGCAGCCCTGGCGGACTAGCGTACTACAATGAGCAGTTCTTC
v_gene: TRBV5-1; j_gene: TRBJ2-7; d_gene: .; abundance: .; CDR3aa: CASSLDNRGYEQYF; CDR3nt: TGCGCCAGCAGCTTGGATAACAGAGGCTACGAGCAGTACTTC
v_gene: TRBV7-8; j_gene: TRBJ2-5; d_gene: .; abundance: few; CDR3aa: CASSPRRGLRETQYF; CDR3nt: TGTGCCAGCAGCCCACGCCGAGGTCTACGGGAGACCCAGTACTTC
v_gene: TRBV28; j_gene: TRBJ1-3; d_gene: .; abundance: .; CDR3aa: CASSLAGTGNTIYF; CDR3nt: TGTGCCAGCAGTTTAGCCGGGACTGGAAACACCATATATTTT
v_gene: TRBV12-3/TRBV12-4; j_gene: TRBJ2-1; d_gene: TRBD1; abundance: .; CDR3aa: CASSFSGTAHNEQFF; CDR3nt: TGTGCCAGCAGCTTTTCCGGGACAGCCCACAATGAGCAGTTCTTC
v_gene: TRBV2; j_gene: TRBJ2-2; d_gene: .; abundance: .; CDR3aa: CASSGGRSNTGELFF; CDR3nt: TGTGCCAGCAGTGGGGGACGGTCGAACACCGGGGAGCTGTTTTTT
v_gene: TRBV29-1; j_gene: TRBJ1-1; d_gene: TRBD1; abundance: many; CDR3aa: CSVDRGGTEAFF; CDR3nt: TGCAGCGTGGACAGGGGTGGGACTGAAGCTTTCTTT
v_gene: TRBV20-1; j_gene: TRBJ2-2; d_gene: .; abundance: .; CDR3aa: CSARDILFTGELFF; CDR3nt: TGCAGTGCTAGAGATATCCTGTTCACCGGGGAGCTGTTTTTT
v_gene: TRBV20-1; j_gene: TRBJ1-4; d_gene: TRBD1; abundance: .; CDR3aa: CSASRGNRGYEKLFF; CDR3nt: TGCAGTGCTAGTAGGGGTAACAGGGGATATGAAAAACTGTTTTTT
v_gene: TRBV7-6; j_gene: TRBJ2-7; d_gene: .; abundance: many; CDR3aa: CASSLNRPGDEQYF; CDR3nt: TGTGCCAGCAGCTTAAACCGTCCAGGGGACGAGCAGTACTTC
v_gene: TRBV12-3/TRBV12-4; j_gene: TRBJ2-7; d_gene: .; abundance: .; CDR3aa: CASSLAAGNHEQYF; CDR3nt: TGTGCCAGCAGTTTAGCGGCAGGGAACCACGAGCAGTACTTC
v_gene: TRBV4-2; j_gene: TRBJ2-1; d_gene: .; abundance: few; CDR3aa: CASSQWGAGNEQFF; CDR3nt: TGTGCCAGCAGCCAATGGGGGGCCGGGAATGAGCAGTTCTTC
v_gene: TRBV5-5; j_gene: TRBJ2-5; d_gene: TRBD2; abundance: .; CDR3aa: CASSLLAGGGQETQYF; CDR3nt: TGTGCCAGCAGCCTCCTAGCGGGGGGGGGCCAAGAGACCCAGTACTTC
v_gene: TRBV28; j_gene: TRBJ1-2; d_gene: TRBD1; abundance: once; CDR3aa: CASSLWAGGPNYGYTF; CDR3nt: TGTGCCAGCAGTTTATGGGCAGGGGGTCCTAACTATGGCTACACCTTC
v_gene: TRBV27; j_gene: TRBJ2-7; d_gene: .; abundance: few; CDR3aa: CASSILRGEQYF; CDR3nt: TGTGCCAGCAGTATTCTAAGGGGCGAGCAGTACTTC
v_gene: TRBV4-2; j_gene: TRBJ2-7; d_gene: .; abundance: .; CDR3aa: CASSQDQGSYEQYF; CDR3nt: TGTGCCAGCAGCCAAGATCAGGGGAGCTACGAGCAGTACTTC
v_gene: TRBV11-2; j_gene: TRBJ2-3; d_gene: .; abundance: .; CDR3aa: CASSSRALADTQYF; CDR3nt: TGTGCCAGCAGCTCGAGGGCTCTTGCAGATACGCAGTATTTT
v_gene: TRBV5-5; j_gene: TRBJ1-6; d_gene: .; abundance: .; CDR3aa: CASSFRDGAPLHF; CDR3nt: TGTGCCAGCAGCTTTCGGGACGGCGCACCCCTCCACTTT
v_gene: TRBV20-1; j_gene: TRBJ2-2; d_gene: TRBD2; abundance: .; CDR3aa: CSARVAGRPYEHTGELFF; CDR3nt: TGCAGTGCTAGAGTAGCGGGTCGTCCCTACGAACACACCGGGGAGCTGTTTTTT